This TCR beta chain appears in the sequencing data of a study of spatial heterogeneity in lung cancer. This clonotype has only a few counts. The target antigen is unknown. A library prepared for alpha chains yielded this beta chain as an off-target read; its size is of little meaning. TCRdb recomputed calls from the 5' RACE reads with MiXCR, one row per CDR3 protein. The sample records under 20,000 distinct CDR3 sequences, approximately 10% being singletons. Stated time point: sample taken at primary tumor resection. In each case, whole RNA from tumor, nontumor lung or frozen PBMC was sequenced unsorted. Overall study results and limits: Tracking of tumor mutation counts was seen in expanded intratumoral alpha and beta TCR counts.

The source is a female donor with early-stage non-small cell lung cancer. The material was lung tumor tissue, obtained at surgery.

CDR3 in DNA: TGCGCCAGCAGCCAAGATTACTCAACGTTCACTGGCTACACCTTC. It yields the protein CASSQDYSTFTGYTF. The chain recombines TRBV4-3 with TRBJ1-2; D gene uncertain. CDR3 length: 15 amino acids. Germline V gene lookup returns CDR1 LGHNA and CDR2 YSLEER. Trimming shortened V by 0 bases and J by 7 bases, and 15 bases separated the two germline ends.